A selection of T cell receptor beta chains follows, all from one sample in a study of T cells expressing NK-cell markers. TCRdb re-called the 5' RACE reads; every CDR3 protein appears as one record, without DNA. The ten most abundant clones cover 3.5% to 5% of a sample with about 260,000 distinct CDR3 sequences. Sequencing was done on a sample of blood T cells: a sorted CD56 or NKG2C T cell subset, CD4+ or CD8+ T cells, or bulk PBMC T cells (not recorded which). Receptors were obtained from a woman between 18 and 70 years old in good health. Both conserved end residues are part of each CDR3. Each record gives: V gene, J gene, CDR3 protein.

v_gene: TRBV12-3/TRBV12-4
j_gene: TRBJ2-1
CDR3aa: CASSTAGAGQFF

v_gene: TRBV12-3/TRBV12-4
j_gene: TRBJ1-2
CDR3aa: CASSLREPGYYGYTF

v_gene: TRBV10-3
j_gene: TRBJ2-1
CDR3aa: CAISEITEQFF

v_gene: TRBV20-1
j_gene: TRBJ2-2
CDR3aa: CSAAGTLVSGELFF

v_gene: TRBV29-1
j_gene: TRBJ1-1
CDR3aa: CSGRTGGTEAFF

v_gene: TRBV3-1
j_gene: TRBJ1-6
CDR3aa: CASSQTDGAPLHF

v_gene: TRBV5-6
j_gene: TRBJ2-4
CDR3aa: CASSRQLKNIQYF

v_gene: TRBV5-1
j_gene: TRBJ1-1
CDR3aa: CASSWAPTGTEAFF

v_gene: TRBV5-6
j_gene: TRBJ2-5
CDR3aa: CASSLKGGTLPPAQYF

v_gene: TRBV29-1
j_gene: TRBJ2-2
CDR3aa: CSVSRLAGGPGTGELFF

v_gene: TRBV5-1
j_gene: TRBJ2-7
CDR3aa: CASSLAGSASYEQYF

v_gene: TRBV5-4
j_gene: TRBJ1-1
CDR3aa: CASSLNGANMNTEAFF

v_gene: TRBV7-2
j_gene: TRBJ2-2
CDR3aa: CASSLTGLGQGTGELFF

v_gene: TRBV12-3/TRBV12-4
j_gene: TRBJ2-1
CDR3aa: CASSMGLAGGDEQFF

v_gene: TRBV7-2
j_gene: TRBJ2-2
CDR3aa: CASIITSSGELFF

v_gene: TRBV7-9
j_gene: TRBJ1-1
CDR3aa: CASSQSPDSTEAFF

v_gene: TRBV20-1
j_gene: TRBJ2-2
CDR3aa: CSARDPGSNTGELFF

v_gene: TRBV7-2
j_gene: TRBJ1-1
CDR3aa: CASSPSSAAFF